This is a list of T cell receptor beta chains from one sample in a study of T cells after yellow fever vaccination. TCRdb fed the 5' RACE reads into MiXCR, producing one record per CDR3 protein. The sample holds 360,000 or so distinct CDR3 sequences, around a tenth seen once. The sequencing used PBMCs, collected on the day of the first yellow fever vaccination. The receptors were sampled from a man aged 18-30 years who received the YFV17D yellow fever vaccine. CDR3s include the opening cysteine and the closing phenylalanine or tryptophan. A D gene is named only where the DNA matches it firmly. Part of the rows lack a size; the others show once, few, many or a class for expanded clones.

J gene: TRBJ1-2; V gene: TRBV7-8; clone size: .; D gene: TRBD1; CDR3 DNA: TGTGCCAGCAGCCGGTGGGACAGGGCGGCCTATGGCTACACCTTC; CDR3 protein: CASSRWDRAAYGYTF
J gene: TRBJ1-1; V gene: TRBV29-1; clone size: many; D gene: .; CDR3 DNA: TGCAGCGTTGAACCGTTTGTGAACACTGAAGCTTTCTTT; CDR3 protein: CSVEPFVNTEAFF
J gene: TRBJ2-3; V gene: TRBV2; clone size: many; D gene: TRBD1; CDR3 DNA: TGTGCCAGCAGTGAGGACAGGGCTACAGATACGCAGTATTTT; CDR3 protein: CASSEDRATDTQYF
J gene: TRBJ1-4; V gene: TRBV7-2; clone size: .; D gene: .; CDR3 DNA: TGTGCCAGCAGCGGTCTAGTCGATCAAAAACTGTTTTTT; CDR3 protein: CASSGLVDQKLFF
J gene: TRBJ2-6; V gene: TRBV6-5; clone size: .; D gene: .; CDR3 DNA: TGTGCCAGCAGTTACCGGAGGGCCGGGGCCAACGTCCTGACTTTC; CDR3 protein: CASSYRRAGANVLTF
J gene: TRBJ1-1; V gene: TRBV14; clone size: .; D gene: .; CDR3 DNA: TGTGCCAGCAGCCCCTGGGGGATGAACACTGAAGCTTTCTTT; CDR3 protein: CASSPWGMNTEAFF
J gene: TRBJ2-5; V gene: TRBV5-6; clone size: many; D gene: .; CDR3 DNA: TGTGCCAGCAGCTTGGAGTCGGAGACCCAGTACTTC; CDR3 protein: CASSLESETQYF
J gene: TRBJ2-5; V gene: TRBV5-4; clone size: few; D gene: .; CDR3 DNA: TGTGCCAGCAGCTTCGGCAGGGGGGCCGGTGAGACCCAGTACTTC; CDR3 protein: CASSFGRGAGETQYF
J gene: TRBJ1-2; V gene: TRBV7-2; clone size: .; D gene: .; CDR3 DNA: TGTGCCAGCAGCTTAGCTTCCGAGGGCTATGGCTACACCTTC; CDR3 protein: CASSLASEGYGYTF
J gene: TRBJ1-2; V gene: TRBV5-1; clone size: few; D gene: .; CDR3 DNA: TGCGCCAGCAGCCGAGGACAGCTAACTAACTATGGCTACACCTTC; CDR3 protein: CASSRGQLTNYGYTF
J gene: TRBJ2-1; V gene: TRBV6-1; clone size: .; D gene: .; CDR3 DNA: TGTGCCAGCACCGAAGAAGGGACCTACAATGAGCAGTTCTTC; CDR3 protein: CASTEEGTYNEQFF
J gene: TRBJ2-5; V gene: TRBV13; clone size: .; D gene: .; CDR3 DNA: TGTGCCAGCAGCGCCCCCGGGACCGCCCAAGAGACCCAGTACTTC; CDR3 protein: CASSAPGTAQETQYF
J gene: TRBJ2-5; V gene: TRBV3-1; clone size: many; D gene: .; CDR3 DNA: TGTGCCAGCAGCGGGGGTCTGGTGGAGACCCAGTACTTC; CDR3 protein: CASSGGLVETQYF
J gene: TRBJ2-5; V gene: TRBV4-2; clone size: .; D gene: .; CDR3 DNA: TGTGCCAGCAGCCAAGATCTAACTATCCAAGAGACCCAGTACTTC; CDR3 protein: CASSQDLTIQETQYF
J gene: TRBJ2-1; V gene: TRBV7-2; clone size: many; D gene: .; CDR3 DNA: TGTGCCAGCAGCCAATTCAACAATGAGCAGTTCTTC; CDR3 protein: CASSQFNNEQFF
J gene: TRBJ2-7; V gene: TRBV5-1; clone size: many; D gene: .; CDR3 DNA: TGCGCCAGCAGCTTGGGGTACTACGAGCAGTACTTC; CDR3 protein: CASSLGYYEQYF
J gene: TRBJ2-1; V gene: TRBV4-2; clone size: .; D gene: .; CDR3 DNA: TGTGCCAGCAGCCAAGGTTCTGTGTCCCCCAATGAGCAGTTCTTC; CDR3 protein: CASSQGSVSPNEQFF
J gene: TRBJ2-2; V gene: TRBV12-3/TRBV12-4; clone size: .; D gene: .; CDR3 DNA: TGTGCCAGCAGACCCGGGACGAATGTTGGGGAGCTGTTTTTT; CDR3 protein: CASRPGTNVGELFF
J gene: TRBJ2-1; V gene: TRBV7-7; clone size: few; D gene: TRBD2; CDR3 DNA: TGTGCTAGCAGCCTCATAAGCGGGGCAAACAATGAGCAGTTCTTC; CDR3 protein: CASSLISGANNEQFF
J gene: TRBJ2-1; V gene: TRBV29-1; clone size: .; D gene: TRBD2; CDR3 DNA: TGCAGCGTAACTAGCGGGGGGGCCTCCGAGCAGTTCTTC; CDR3 protein: CSVTSGGASEQFF
J gene: TRBJ2-3; V gene: TRBV7-2; clone size: few; D gene: .; CDR3 DNA: TGTGCCAGCAGCTTATTGGGGGGCCGAACAGATACGCAGTATTTT; CDR3 protein: CASSLLGGRTDTQYF
J gene: TRBJ2-5; V gene: TRBV7-2; clone size: few; D gene: .; CDR3 DNA: TGTGCCAGCAGCGCAACAGGGCTTCAAGAGACCCAGTACTTC; CDR3 protein: CASSATGLQETQYF
J gene: TRBJ1-4; V gene: TRBV7-9; clone size: few; D gene: .; CDR3 DNA: TGTGCCAGCAGCTTAGCTATGGGCTTATCTAATGAAAAACTGTTTTTT; CDR3 protein: CASSLAMGLSNEKLFF
J gene: TRBJ1-1; V gene: TRBV5-1; clone size: .; D gene: .; CDR3 DNA: TGCGCCAGCAGCTCGCAGACAGGTCCCTACTCTGAAGCTTTCTTT; CDR3 protein: CASSSQTGPYSEAFF
J gene: TRBJ2-4; V gene: TRBV4-3; clone size: few; D gene: .; CDR3 DNA: TGCGCCAGCAGCCAAGACCTCTCTGGGCTAGCCAAAAACATTCAGTACTTC; CDR3 protein: CASSQDLSGLAKNIQYF
J gene: TRBJ2-1; V gene: TRBV10-1; clone size: many; D gene: TRBD2; CDR3 DNA: TGCGCCAGCAGCGCCGGGGGGAACAATGAGCAGTTCTTC; CDR3 protein: CASSAGGNNEQFF
J gene: TRBJ1-6; V gene: TRBV20-1; clone size: .; D gene: .; CDR3 DNA: TGCAGTGCTACCCAGGGGCGGCAGACGTATAATTCACCCCTCCACTTT; CDR3 protein: CSATQGRQTYNSPLHF
J gene: TRBJ2-3; V gene: TRBV7-2; clone size: few; D gene: .; CDR3 DNA: TGTGCCAGCAGCTTCCTGGGAGGCCCAGATACGCAGTATTTT; CDR3 protein: CASSFLGGPDTQYF
J gene: TRBJ1-6; V gene: TRBV12-3/TRBV12-4; clone size: .; D gene: TRBD1; CDR3 DNA: TGTGCCAGCAGTTCCGGGGACAGCCGGACTTCACCCCTCCACTTT; CDR3 protein: CASSSGDSRTSPLHF
J gene: TRBJ2-1; V gene: TRBV30; clone size: few; D gene: .; CDR3 DNA: TGTGCCTGGAGCGGCTCGGGAGATGAGCAGTTCTTC; CDR3 protein: CAWSGSGDEQFF
J gene: TRBJ1-1; V gene: TRBV29-1; clone size: many; D gene: .; CDR3 DNA: TGCAGCGTGGGACATCACACGGAAGACACTGAAGCTTTCTTT; CDR3 protein: CSVGHHTEDTEAFF
J gene: TRBJ2-3; V gene: TRBV27; clone size: few; D gene: .; CDR3 DNA: TGTGCCAGCAGTCGAGAGGGGACAGATACGCAGTATTTT; CDR3 protein: CASSREGTDTQYF
J gene: TRBJ2-6; V gene: TRBV11-1; clone size: few; D gene: .; CDR3 DNA: TGTGCCAGCAGCTATAAGGGTTCGGGGTCCCTTAGGGGGGCCAACGTCCTGACTTTC; CDR3 protein: CASSYKGSGSLRGANVLTF
J gene: TRBJ2-2; V gene: TRBV4-3; clone size: .; D gene: .; CDR3 DNA: TGCGCCAGCAGCCAAGATCCAAACCCCCGGACCGGGGAGCTGTTTTTT; CDR3 protein: CASSQDPNPRTGELFF
J gene: TRBJ1-1; V gene: TRBV20-1; clone size: few; D gene: TRBD1; CDR3 DNA: TGCAGTGCTAGACTAGTCCAGGGGGCGAACACTGAAGCTTTCTTT; CDR3 protein: CSARLVQGANTEAFF
J gene: TRBJ2-1; V gene: TRBV20-1; clone size: few; D gene: TRBD2; CDR3 DNA: TGCAGTGCTAGAGTTGCGGGGGGGCCTCCTGAGCAGTTCTTC; CDR3 protein: CSARVAGGPPEQFF
J gene: TRBJ2-3; V gene: TRBV10-3; clone size: many; D gene: .; CDR3 DNA: TGTGCCATCAGTGAGAGGGCCGCCCGAGGGTCAGATACGCAGTATTTT; CDR3 protein: CAISERAARGSDTQYF
J gene: TRBJ2-5; V gene: TRBV12-3/TRBV12-4; clone size: .; D gene: TRBD1; CDR3 DNA: TGTGCCAGCAGTTTAAACCGGGACAGCAAAGAGACCCAGTACTTC; CDR3 protein: CASSLNRDSKETQYF
J gene: TRBJ1-1; V gene: TRBV5-1; clone size: .; D gene: .; CDR3 DNA: TGCGCCAGCAGCTTGGAGTCGAGTTCGAACACTGAAGCTTTCTTT; CDR3 protein: CASSLESSSNTEAFF
J gene: TRBJ2-1; V gene: TRBV28; clone size: .; D gene: .; CDR3 DNA: TGTGCCAGCAGTCCCCCGGGGGCCAGGAATGAGCAGTTCTTC; CDR3 protein: CASSPPGARNEQFF
J gene: TRBJ2-7; V gene: TRBV11-2; clone size: .; D gene: .; CDR3 DNA: TGTGCCAGCAGCTTAATCAGTAGTGGCGAGCAGTACTTC; CDR3 protein: CASSLISSGEQYF
J gene: TRBJ1-1; V gene: TRBV12-3/TRBV12-4; clone size: .; D gene: .; CDR3 DNA: TGTGCCAGCAAGATGGGGAGGGGGAACACTGAAGCTTTCTTT; CDR3 protein: CASKMGRGNTEAFF